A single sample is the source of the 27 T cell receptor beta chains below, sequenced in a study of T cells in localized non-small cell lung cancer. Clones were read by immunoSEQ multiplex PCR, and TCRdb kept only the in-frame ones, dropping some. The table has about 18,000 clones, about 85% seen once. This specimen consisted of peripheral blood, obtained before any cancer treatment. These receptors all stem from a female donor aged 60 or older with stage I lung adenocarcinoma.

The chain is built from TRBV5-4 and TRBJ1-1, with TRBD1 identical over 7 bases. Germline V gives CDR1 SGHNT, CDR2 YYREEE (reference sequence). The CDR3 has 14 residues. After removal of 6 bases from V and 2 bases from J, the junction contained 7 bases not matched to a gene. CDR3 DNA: TGTGCCAGCAAACTCGGGACAGCTAACACTGAAGCTTTCTTT. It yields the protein CASKLGTANTEAFF.

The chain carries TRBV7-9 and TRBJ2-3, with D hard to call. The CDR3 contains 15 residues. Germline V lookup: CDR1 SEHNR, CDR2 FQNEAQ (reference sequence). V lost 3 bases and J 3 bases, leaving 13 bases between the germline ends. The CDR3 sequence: CASSFRLERTDTQYF. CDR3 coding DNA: TGTGCCAGCAGCTTTAGGTTGGAACGGACAGATACGCAGTATTTT. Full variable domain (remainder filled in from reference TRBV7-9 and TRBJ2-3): DTGVSQNPRHKITKRGQNVTFRCDPISEHNRLYWYRQTLGQGPEFLTYFQNEAQLEKSRLLSDRFSAERPKGSFSTLEIQRTEQGDSAMYLCASSFRLERTDTQYFGPGTRLTVL.

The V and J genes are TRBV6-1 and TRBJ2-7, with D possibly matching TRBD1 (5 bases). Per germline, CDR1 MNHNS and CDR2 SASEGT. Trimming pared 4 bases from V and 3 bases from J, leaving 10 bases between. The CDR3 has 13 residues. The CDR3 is CASSAAGHYEQYF. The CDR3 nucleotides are TGTGCCAGCAGTGCGGCCGGACACTACGAGCAGTACTTC.

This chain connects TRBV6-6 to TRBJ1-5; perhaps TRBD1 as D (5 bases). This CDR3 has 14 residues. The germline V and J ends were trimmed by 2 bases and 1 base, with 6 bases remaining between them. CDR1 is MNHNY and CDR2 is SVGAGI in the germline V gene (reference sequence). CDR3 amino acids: CASSYRQSNQPQHF. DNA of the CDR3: TGTGCCAGCAGTTACAGACAGAGCAATCAGCCCCAGCATTTT.

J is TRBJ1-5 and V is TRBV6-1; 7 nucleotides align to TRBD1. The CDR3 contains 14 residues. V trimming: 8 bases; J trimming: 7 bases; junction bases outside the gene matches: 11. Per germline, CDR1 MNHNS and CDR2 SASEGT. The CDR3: CASRTEGAGQPQHF. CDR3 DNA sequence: TGTGCCAGCCGTACCGAGGGGGCGGGACAGCCCCAGCATTTT.

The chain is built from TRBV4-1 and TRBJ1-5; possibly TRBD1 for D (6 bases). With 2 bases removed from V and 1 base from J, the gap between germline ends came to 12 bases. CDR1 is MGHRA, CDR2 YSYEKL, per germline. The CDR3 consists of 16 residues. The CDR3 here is CASSQSGQGSNQPQHF. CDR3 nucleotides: TGCGCCAGCAGCCAATCGGGCCAGGGGAGCAATCAGCCCCAGCATTTT.

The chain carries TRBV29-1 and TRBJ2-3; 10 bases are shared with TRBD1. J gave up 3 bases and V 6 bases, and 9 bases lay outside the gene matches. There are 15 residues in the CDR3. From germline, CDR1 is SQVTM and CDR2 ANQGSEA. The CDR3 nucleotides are TGCAGCGTCCGCCGACAGGGGGCGCCTACAGATACGCAGTATTTT. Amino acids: CSVRRQGAPTDTQYF.

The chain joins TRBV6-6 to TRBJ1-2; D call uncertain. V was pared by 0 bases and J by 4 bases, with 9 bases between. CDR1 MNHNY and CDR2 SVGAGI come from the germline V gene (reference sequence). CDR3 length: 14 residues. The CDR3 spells CASSYSTSLYGYTF. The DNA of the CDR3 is TGTGCCAGCAGTTACTCGACTAGTCTCTATGGCTACACCTTC.

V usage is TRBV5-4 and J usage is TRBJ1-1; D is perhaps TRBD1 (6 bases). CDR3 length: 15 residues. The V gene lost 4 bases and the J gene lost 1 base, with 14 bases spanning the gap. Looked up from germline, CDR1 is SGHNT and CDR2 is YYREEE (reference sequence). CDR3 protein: CASSRLGAQNTEAFF. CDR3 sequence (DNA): TGTGCCAGCAGCCGACTGGGGGCCCAGAACACTGAAGCTTTCTTT.

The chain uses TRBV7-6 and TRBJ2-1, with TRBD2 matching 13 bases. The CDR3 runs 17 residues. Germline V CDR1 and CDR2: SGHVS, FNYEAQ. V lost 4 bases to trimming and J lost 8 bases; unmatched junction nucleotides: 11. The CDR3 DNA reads TGTGCCAGCAGCTCCTTATTACTAGCGGGGGGGCCCGATGAGCAGTTCTTC. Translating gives CASSSLLLAGGPDEQFF.

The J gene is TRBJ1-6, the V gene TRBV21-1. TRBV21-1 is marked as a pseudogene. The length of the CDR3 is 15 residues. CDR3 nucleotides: TGTGCCAGCAGCAACTCGGAAGGATATAATTCACCCCTCCACTTT. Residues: CASSNSEGYNSPLHF.

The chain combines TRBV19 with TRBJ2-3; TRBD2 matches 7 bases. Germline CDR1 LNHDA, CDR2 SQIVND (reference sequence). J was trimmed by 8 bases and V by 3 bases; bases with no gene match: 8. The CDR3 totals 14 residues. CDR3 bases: TGTGCCAGTAGTATGGGTGCGGGAGCGACTACGCAGTATTTT. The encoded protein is CASSMGAGATTQYF. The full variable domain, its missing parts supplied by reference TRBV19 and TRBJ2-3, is DGGITQSPKYLFRKEGQNVTLSCEQNLNHDAMYWYRQDPGQGLRLIYYSQIVNDFQKGDIAEGYSVSREKKESFPLTVTSAQKNPTAFYLCASSMGAGATTQYFGPGTRLTVL.

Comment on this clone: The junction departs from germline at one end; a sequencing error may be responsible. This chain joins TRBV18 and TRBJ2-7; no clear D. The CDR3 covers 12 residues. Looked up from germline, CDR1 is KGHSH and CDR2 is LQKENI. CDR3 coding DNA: TGTGCCAGCTCGCCACAAGAACGCGAGCAGTACTTC. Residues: CASSPQEREQYF.

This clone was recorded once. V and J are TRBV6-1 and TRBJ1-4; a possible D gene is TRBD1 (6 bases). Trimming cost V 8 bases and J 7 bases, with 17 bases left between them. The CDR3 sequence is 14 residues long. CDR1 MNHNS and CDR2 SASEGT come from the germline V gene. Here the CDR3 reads CASSAGGHAEKLFF. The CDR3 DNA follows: TGTGCCAGCTCTGCGGGGGGGCACGCTGAAAAACTGTTTTTT.

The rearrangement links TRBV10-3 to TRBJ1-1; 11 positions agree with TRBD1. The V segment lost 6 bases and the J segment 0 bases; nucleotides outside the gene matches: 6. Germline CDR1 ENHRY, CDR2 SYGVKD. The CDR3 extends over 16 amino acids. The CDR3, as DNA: TGTGCCATCAGACGGACAGGGGGCGGCCTGAACACTGAAGCTTTCTTT. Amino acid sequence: CAIRRTGGGLNTEAFF.

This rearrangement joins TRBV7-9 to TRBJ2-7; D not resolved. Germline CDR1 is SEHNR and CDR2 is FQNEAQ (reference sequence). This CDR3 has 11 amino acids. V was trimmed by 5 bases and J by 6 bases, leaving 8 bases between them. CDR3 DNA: TGTGCCAGCAGCCTTCTTATCGAGCAGTACTTC. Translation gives CASSLLIEQYF.

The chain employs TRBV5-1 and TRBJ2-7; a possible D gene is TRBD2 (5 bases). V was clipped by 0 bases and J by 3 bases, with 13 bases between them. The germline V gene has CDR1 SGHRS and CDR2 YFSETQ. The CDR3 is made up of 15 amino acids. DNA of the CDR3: TGCGCCAGCAGCTTGGCCCCGGACTCCAACTACGAGCAGTACTTC. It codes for CASSLAPDSNYEQYF. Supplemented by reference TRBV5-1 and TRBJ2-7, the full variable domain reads KAGVTQTPRYLIKTRGQQVTLSCSPISGHRSVSWYQQTPGQGLQFLFEYFSETQRNKGNFPGRFSGRQFSNSRSEMNVSTLELGDSALYLCASSLAPDSNYEQYFGPGTRLTVT.

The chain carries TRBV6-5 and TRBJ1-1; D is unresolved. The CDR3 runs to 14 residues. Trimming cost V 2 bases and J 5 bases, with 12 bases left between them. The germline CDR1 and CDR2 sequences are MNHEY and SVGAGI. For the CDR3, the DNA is TGTGCCAGCAGTTACAGGACGGTTGGGACTGAAGCTTTCTTT. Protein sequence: CASSYRTVGTEAFF.

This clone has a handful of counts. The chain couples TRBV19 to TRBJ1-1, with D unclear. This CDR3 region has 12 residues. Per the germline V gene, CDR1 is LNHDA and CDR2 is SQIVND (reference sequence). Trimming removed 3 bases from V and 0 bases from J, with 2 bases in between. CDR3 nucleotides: TGTGCCAGTAGTATCCTGAACACTGAAGCTTTCTTT. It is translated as CASSILNTEAFF.

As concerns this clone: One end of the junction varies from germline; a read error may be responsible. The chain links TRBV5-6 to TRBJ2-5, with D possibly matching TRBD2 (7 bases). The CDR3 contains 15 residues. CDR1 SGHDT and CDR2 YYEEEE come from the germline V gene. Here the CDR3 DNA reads TGTGCCCGCAGCTTGGGGGGGGGCGTAAGAGCGACCCAGTACTTC. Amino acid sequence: CARSLGGGVRATQYF.

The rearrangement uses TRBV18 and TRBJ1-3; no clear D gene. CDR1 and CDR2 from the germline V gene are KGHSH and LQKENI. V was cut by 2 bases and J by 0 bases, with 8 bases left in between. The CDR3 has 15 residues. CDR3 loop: CASSPRLSSGNTIYF. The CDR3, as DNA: TGTGCCAGCTCACCAAGGCTGAGCTCTGGAAACACCATATATTTT.

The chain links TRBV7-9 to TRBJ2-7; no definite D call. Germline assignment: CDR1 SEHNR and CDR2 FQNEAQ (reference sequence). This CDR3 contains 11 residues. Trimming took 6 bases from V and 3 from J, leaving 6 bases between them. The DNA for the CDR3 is TGTGCCAGCAGTAAGAGCTACGAGCAGTACTTC. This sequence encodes CASSKSYEQYF.

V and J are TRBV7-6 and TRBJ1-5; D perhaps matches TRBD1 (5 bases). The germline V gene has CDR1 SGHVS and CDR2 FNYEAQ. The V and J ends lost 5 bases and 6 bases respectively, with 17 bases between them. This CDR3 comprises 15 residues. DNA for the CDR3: TGTGCCAGCAGCCTCAGGGTTACGTATCTTCAGCCCCAGCATTTT. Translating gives CASSLRVTYLQPQHF.

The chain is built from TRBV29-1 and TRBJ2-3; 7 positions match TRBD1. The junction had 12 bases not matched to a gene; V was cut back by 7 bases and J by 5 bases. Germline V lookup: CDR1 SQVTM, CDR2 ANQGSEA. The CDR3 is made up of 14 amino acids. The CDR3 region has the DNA TGCAGCGCAGCGACAGGGAGCCCGGGAGATACGCAGTATTTT. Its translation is CSAATGSPGDTQYF.

The CDR3 protein is CASSREGGLSNQPQHF. The CDR3 DNA follows: TGTGCCAGCTCACGGGAGGGGGGGTTGAGCAATCAGCCCCAGCATTTT. The chain has TRBV18 and TRBJ1-5, with D perhaps TRBD1 (6 bases). There are 16 residues in the CDR3. The V gene lost 4 bases and the J gene lost 1 base, with 14 bases spanning the gap. Germline V gene sequence: CDR1 KGHSH, CDR2 LQKENI.

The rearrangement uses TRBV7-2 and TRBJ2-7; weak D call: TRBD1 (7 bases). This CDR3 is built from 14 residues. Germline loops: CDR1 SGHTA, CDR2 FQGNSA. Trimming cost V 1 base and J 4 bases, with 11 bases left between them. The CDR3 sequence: CASSLEPGGYEQYF. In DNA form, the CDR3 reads TGTGCCAGCAGCTTAGAACCAGGGGGGTACGAGCAGTACTTC.

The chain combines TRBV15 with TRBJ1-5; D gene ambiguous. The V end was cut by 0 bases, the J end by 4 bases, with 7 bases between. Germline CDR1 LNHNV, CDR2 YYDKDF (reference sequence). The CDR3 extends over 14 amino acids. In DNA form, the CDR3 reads TGTGCCACCAGCAGAGAGGGAGGGAATCAGCCCCAGCATTTT. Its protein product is CATSREGGNQPQHF.